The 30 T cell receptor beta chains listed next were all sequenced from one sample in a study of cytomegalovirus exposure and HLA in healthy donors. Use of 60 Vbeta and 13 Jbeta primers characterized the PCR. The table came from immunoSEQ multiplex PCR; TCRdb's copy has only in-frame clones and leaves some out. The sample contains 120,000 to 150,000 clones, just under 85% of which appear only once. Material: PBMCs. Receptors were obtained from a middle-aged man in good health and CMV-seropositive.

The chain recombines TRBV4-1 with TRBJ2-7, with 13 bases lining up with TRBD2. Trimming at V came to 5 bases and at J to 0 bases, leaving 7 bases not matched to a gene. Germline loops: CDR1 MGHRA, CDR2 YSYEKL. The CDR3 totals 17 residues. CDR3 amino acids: CASSFRTSGSASYEQYF. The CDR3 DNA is TGCGCCAGCAGCTTTCGGACTAGCGGGAGTGCCTCCTACGAGCAGTACTTC.

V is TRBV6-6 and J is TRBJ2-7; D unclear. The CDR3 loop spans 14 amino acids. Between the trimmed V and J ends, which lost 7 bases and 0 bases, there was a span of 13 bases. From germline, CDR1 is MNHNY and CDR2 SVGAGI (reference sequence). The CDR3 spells CASKLTESSYEQYF. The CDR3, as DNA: TGTGCCAGCAAACTGACGGAGAGCTCCTACGAGCAGTACTTC.

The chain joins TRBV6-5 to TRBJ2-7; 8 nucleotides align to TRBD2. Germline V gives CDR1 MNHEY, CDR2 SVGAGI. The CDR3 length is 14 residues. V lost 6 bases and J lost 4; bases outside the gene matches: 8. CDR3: CASSVSGSIYEQYF. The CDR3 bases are TGTGCCAGCAGCGTGAGCGGGAGCATATACGAGCAGTACTTC.

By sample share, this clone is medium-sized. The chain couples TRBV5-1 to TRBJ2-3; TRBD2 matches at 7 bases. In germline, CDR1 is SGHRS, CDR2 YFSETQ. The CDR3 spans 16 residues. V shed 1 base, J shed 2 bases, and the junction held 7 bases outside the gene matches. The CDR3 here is CASSLIVGGNTDTQYF. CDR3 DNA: TGCGCCAGCAGCTTGATAGTGGGGGGGAACACAGATACGCAGTATTTT.

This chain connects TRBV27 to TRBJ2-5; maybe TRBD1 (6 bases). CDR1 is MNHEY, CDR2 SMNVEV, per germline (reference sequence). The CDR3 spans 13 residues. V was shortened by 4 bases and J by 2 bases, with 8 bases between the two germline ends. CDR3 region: CASSWTVQETQYF. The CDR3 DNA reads TGTGCCAGCAGTTGGACAGTTCAAGAGACCCAGTACTTC.

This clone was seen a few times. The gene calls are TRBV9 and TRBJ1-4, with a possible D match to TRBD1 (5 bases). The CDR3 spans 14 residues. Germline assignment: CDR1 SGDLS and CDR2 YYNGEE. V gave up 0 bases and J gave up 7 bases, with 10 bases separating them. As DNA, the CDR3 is TGTGCCAGCAGCGTAGAACCGGGGGGTGAAAAACTGTTTTTT. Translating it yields CASSVEPGGEKLFF.

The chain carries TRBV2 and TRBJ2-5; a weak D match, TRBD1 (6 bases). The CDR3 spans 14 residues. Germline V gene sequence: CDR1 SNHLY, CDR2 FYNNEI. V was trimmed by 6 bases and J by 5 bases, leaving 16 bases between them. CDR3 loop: CASRWQGIRETQYF. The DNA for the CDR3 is TGTGCCAGCAGGTGGCAGGGGATCCGGGAGACCCAGTACTTC.

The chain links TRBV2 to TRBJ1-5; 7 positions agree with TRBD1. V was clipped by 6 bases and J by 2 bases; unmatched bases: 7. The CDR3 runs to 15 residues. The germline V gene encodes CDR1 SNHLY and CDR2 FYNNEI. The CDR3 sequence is CASSAGGLGNQPQHF. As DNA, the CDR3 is TGTGCCAGCAGCGCAGGGGGACTAGGCAATCAGCCCCAGCATTTT.

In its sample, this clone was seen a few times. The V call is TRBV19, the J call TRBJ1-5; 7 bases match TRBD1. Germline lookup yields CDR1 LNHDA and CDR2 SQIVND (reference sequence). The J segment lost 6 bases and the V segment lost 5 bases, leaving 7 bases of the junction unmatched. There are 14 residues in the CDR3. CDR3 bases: TGTGCCAGTAGTGTCAGGGGGGCGGGTCAGCCCCAGCATTTT. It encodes CASSVRGAGQPQHF.

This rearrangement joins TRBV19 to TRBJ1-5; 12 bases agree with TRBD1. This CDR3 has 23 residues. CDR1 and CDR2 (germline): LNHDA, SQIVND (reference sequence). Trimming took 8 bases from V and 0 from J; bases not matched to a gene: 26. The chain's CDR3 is CASRTVPEVGDRGPNYSNQPQHF. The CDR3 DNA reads TGTGCCAGTCGAACGGTCCCAGAGGTCGGGGACAGGGGGCCAAATTATAGCAATCAGCCCCAGCATTTT. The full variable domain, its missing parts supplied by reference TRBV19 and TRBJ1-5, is DGGITQSPKYLFRKEGQNVTLSCEQNLNHDAMYWYRQDPGQGLRLIYYSQIVNDFQKGDIAEGYSVSREKKESFPLTVTSAQKNPTAFYLCASRTVPEVGDRGPNYSNQPQHFGDGTRLSIL.

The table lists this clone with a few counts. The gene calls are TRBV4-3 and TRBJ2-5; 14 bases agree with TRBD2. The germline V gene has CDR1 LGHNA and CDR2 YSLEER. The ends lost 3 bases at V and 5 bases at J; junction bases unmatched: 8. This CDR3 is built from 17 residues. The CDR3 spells CASSQQKTSGGVETQYF. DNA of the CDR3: TGCGCCAGCAGCCAGCAGAAGACTAGCGGGGGGGTGGAGACCCAGTACTTC.

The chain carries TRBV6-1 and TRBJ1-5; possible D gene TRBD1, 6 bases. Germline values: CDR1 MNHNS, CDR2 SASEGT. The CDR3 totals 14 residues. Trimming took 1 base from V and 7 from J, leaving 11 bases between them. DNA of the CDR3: TGTGCCAGCAGTGAAGGCGGGGGCATGCAGCCCCAGCATTTT. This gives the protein CASSEGGGMQPQHF.

The CDR3 nucleotides are TGTGCCAGCAGTGAAGTAGTTGGTTCCCTCAATGAGCAGTTCTTC. This codes for CASSEVVGSLNEQFF. The V and J genes are TRBV6-1 and TRBJ2-1; the D is unclear. The CDR3 consists of 15 residues. V was clipped by 1 base and J by 6 bases, with 13 bases between them. The V gene's germline CDR1 is MNHNS and CDR2 SASEGT.

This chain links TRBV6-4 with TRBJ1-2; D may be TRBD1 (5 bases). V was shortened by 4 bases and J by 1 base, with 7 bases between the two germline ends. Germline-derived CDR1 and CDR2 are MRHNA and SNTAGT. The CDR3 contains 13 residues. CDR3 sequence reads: CASSGGLNYGYTF. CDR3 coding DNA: TGTGCCAGCAGTGGGGGACTTAACTATGGCTACACCTTC.

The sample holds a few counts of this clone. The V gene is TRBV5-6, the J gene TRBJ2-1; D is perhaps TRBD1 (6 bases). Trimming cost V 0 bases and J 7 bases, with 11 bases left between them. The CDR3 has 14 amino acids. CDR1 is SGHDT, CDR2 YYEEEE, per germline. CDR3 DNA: TGTGCCAGCAGCTTGGTTCGTAGGGGGAATGAGCAGTTCTTC. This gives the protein CASSLVRRGNEQFF. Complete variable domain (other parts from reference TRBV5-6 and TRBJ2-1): DAGVTQSPTHLIKTRGQQVTLRCSPKSGHDTVSWYQQALGQGPQFIFQYYEEEERQRGNFPDRFSGHQFPNYSSELNVNALLLGDSALYLCASSLVRRGNEQFFGPGTRLTVL.

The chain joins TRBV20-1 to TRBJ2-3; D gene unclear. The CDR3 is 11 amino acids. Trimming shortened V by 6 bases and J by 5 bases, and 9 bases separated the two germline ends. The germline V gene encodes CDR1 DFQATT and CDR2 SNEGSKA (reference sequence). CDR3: CSAEQIDTQYF. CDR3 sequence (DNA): TGCAGTGCAGAACAGATAGATACGCAGTATTTT.

CDR3 residues: CASSLRGLNTEAFF. In DNA form, the CDR3 reads TGTGCCAGCAGTTTAAGGGGTCTGAACACTGAAGCTTTCTTT. The rearrangement uses TRBV28 and TRBJ1-1, with D possibly TRBD1 on 5 matching bases. Germline assignment: CDR1 MDHEN and CDR2 SYDVKM. CDR3 length: 14 residues. The V end lost 2 bases, the J end lost 0 bases, and 7 bases lay between the germline ends.

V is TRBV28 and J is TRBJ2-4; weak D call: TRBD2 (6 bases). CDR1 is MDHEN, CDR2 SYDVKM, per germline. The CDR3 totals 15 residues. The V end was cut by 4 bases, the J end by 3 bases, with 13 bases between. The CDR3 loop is CASSSGGEGKNIQYF. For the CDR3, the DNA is TGTGCCAGCAGTTCCGGGGGAGAGGGCAAAAACATTCAGTACTTC.

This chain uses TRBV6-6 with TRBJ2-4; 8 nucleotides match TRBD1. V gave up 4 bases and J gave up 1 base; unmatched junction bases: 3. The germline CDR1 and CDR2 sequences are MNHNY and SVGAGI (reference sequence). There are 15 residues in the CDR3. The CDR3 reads CASSSRTGAKNIQYF. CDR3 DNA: TGTGCCAGCAGTTCCCGGACAGGGGCCAAAAACATTCAGTACTTC.

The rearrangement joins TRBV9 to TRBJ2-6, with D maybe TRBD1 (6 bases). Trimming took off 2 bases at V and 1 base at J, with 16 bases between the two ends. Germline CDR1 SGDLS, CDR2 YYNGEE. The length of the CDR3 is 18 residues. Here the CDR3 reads CASSVQQGVGSGANVLTF. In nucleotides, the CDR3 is TGTGCCAGCAGCGTCCAACAGGGCGTTGGATCTGGGGCCAACGTCCTGACTTTC.

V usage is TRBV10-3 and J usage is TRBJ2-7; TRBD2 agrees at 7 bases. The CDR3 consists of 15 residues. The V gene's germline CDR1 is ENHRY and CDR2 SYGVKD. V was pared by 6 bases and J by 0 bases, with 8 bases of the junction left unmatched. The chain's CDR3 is CAIRKSGESSYEQYF. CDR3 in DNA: TGTGCCATCAGAAAGAGCGGGGAAAGCTCCTACGAGCAGTACTTC.

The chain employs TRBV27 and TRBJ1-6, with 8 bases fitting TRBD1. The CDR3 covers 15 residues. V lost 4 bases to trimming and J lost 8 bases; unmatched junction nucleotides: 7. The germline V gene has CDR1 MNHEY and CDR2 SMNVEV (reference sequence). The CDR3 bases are TGTGCCAGCAGTTCGCACAGGGGGGAATATTCACCCCTCCACTTT. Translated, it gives CASSSHRGEYSPLHF.

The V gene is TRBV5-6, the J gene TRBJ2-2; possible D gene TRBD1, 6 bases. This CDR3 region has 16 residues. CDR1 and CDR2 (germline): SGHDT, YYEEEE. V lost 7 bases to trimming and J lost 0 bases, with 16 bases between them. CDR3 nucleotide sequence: TGTGCCAGCTACGAGATAGGACAGACGAACACCGGGGAGCTGTTTTTT. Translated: CASYEIGQTNTGELFF. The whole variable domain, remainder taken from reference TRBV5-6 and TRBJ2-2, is DAGVTQSPTHLIKTRGQQVTLRCSPKSGHDTVSWYQQALGQGPQFIFQYYEEEERQRGNFPDRFSGHQFPNYSSELNVNALLLGDSALYLCASYEIGQTNTGELFFGEGSRLTVL.

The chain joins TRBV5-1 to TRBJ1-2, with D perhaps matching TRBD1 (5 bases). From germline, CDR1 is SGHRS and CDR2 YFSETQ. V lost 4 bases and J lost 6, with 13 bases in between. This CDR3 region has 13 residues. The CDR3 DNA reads TGCGCCAGCAGCCCGTTGACAGTAGATGGCTACACCTTC. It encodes CASSPLTVDGYTF.

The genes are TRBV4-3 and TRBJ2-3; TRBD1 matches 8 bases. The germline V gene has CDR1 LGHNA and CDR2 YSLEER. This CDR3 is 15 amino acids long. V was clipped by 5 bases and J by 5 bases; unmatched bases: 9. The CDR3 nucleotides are TGCGCCAGCAGCTTAGACAGGGGTAGTGGAGATACGCAGTATTTT. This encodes CASSLDRGSGDTQYF.

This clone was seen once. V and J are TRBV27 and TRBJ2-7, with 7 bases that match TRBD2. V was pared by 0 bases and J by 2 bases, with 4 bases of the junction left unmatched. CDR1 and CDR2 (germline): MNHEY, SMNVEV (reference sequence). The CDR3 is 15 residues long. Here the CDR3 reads CASSLSYGLAYEQYF. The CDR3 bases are TGTGCCAGCAGTTTATCGTACGGACTAGCCTACGAGCAGTACTTC.

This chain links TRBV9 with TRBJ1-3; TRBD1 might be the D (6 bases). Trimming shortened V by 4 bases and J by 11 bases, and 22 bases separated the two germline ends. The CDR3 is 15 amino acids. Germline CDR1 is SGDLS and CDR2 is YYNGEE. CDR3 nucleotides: TGTGCCAGCAGCCCTCAGACCGGGACATCCGGCGCCATATATTTT. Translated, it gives CASSPQTGTSGAIYF.

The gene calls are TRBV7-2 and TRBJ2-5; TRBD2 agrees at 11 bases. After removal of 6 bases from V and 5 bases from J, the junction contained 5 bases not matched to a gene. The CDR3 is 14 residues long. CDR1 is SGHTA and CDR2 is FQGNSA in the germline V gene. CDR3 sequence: CASSSGGARETQYF. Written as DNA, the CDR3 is TGTGCCAGCAGTAGCGGGGGGGCCCGGGAGACCCAGTACTTC.

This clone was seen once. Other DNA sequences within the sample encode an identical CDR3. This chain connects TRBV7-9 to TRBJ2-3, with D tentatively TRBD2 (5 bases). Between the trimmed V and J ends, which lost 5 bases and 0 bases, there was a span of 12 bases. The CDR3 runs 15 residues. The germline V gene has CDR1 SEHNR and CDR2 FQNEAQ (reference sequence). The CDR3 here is CASSLAGRSTDTQYF. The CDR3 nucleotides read TGTGCCAGCAGCCTTGCGGGTCGGAGCACAGATACGCAGTATTTT.

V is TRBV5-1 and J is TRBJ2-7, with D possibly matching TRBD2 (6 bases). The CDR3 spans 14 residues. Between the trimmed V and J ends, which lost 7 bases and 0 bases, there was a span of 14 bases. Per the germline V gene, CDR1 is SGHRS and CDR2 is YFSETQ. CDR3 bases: TGCGCCAGCGGCAGCGGGCTCGTCTCCTACGAGCAGTACTTC. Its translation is CASGSGLVSYEQYF.